Here is one T cell receptor beta chain with its context. Its antigen is not identified. This CDR3 has 18 amino acids. Germline V CDR1 and CDR2: MDHEN, SYDVKM. With 6 bases removed from V and 0 bases from J, the gap between germline ends came to 18 bases. Assay used: immunoSEQ multiplex PCR; TCRdb lists only in-frame clones, some missing. The table shows just under 65,000 clones, with approximately 92% occurring only once. This sample is drawn from a study of PD-1 blockade in classical Hodgkin lymphoma. Regarding the study as a whole: Individuals initiating nivolumab under 1 year after ASCT were excluded. Newly diagnosed and completely responding patients shared comparable baseline diversity. Significantly greater TCR diversity emerged by C4D1 in CD4+ cells but not CD8+ cells.

Time point reported: cycle 4 day 1 (C4D1), after less than seven weeks of nivolumab. Brentuximab vedotin exposure varied among the patients, all of whom had relapsed after autologous stem cell transplantation. The receptor comes from a human donor with classical Hodgkin lymphoma. The sequences come from peripheral blood mononuclear cells (PBMCs), collected before the fourth cycle of nivolumab. The chain uses TRBV28 and TRBJ2-6; a weak D match, TRBD2 (6 bases). CDR3 sequence (DNA): TGTGCCAGCAGCTCAGCGGGTGTGCGAAGCTCTGGGGCCAACGTCCTGACTTTC. Translated: CASSSAGVRSSGANVLTF.